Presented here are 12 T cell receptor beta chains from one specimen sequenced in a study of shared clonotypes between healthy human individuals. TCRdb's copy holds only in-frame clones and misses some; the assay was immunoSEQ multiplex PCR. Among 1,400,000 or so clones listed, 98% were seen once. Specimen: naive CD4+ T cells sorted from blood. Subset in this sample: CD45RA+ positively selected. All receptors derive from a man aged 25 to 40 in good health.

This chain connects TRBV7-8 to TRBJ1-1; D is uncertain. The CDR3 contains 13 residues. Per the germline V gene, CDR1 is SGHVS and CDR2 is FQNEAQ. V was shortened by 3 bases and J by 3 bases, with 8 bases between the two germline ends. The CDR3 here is CASSFEVYTEAFF. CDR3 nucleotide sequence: TGTGCCAGCAGCTTCGAGGTCTACACTGAAGCTTTCTTT. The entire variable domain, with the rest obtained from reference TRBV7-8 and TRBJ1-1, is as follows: GAGVSQSPRYKVAKRGQDVALRCDPISGHVSLFWYQQALGQGPEFLTYFQNEAQLDKSGLPSDRFFAERPEGSVSTLKIQRTQQEDSAVYLCASSFEVYTEAFFGQGTRLTVV.

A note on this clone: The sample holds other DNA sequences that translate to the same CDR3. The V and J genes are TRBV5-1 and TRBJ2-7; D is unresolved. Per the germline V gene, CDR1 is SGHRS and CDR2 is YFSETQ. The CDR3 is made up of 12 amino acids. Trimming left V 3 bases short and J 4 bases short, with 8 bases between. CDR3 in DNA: TGCGCCAGCAGCTCGCCGACTTACGAGCAGTACTTC. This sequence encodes CASSSPTYEQYF.

The CDR3 protein is CASSPGASGNNEQFF. CDR3 sequence (DNA): TGTGCCAGCAGCCCCGGGGCTAGCGGAAACAATGAGCAGTTCTTC. The gene calls are TRBV5-4 and TRBJ2-1; 7 positions agree with TRBD2. The V gene's germline CDR1 is SGHNT and CDR2 YYREEE (reference sequence). The CDR3 loop spans 15 amino acids. Trimming removed 4 bases from V and 5 bases from J; junction bases left unmatched: 9.

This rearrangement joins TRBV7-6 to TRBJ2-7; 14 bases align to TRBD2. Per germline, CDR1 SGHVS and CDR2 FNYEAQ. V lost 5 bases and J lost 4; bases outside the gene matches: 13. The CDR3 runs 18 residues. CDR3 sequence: CASSTGLAGEEYWYEQYF. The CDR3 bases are TGTGCCAGCAGCACGGGACTAGCGGGAGAGGAATACTGGTACGAGCAGTACTTC.

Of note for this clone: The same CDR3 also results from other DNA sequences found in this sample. Here the CDR3 reads CASSVTGVGTEAFF. The CDR3 nucleotides are TGTGCCAGCAGCGTAACTGGGGTGGGCACTGAAGCTTTCTTT. This sequence joins TRBV9 and TRBJ1-1; unclear D gene. V gave up 1 base and J gave up 4 bases, with 11 bases separating them. Germline V gives CDR1 SGDLS, CDR2 YYNGEE. The CDR3 covers 14 residues. Looking up the rest from reference TRBV9 and TRBJ1-1 gives the full variable domain: DSGVTQTPKHLITATGQRVTLRCSPRSGDLSVYWYQQSLDQGLQFLIQYYNGEERAKGNILERFSAQQFPDLHSELNLSSLELGDSALYFCASSVTGVGTEAFFGQGTRLTVV.

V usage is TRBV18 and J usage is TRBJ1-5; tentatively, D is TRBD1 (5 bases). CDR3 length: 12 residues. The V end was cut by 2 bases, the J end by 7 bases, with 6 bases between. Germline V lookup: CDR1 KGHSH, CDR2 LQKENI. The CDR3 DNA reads TGTGCCAGCTCACCAGGGGGACAGCCCCAGCATTTT. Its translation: CASSPGGQPQHF.

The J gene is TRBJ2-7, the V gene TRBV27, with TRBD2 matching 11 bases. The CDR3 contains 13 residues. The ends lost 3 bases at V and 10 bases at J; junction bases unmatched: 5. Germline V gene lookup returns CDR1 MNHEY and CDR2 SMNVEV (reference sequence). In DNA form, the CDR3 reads TGTGCCAGCAGTTTGATACTAGCGGGAGTTCAGTACTTC. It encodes CASSLILAGVQYF.

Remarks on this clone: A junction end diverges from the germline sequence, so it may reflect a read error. The CDR3: CASSRAPLSLRGLF. As DNA, the CDR3 is TGTGCCAGCAGCCGCGCACCCCTTAGCCTCCGAGGTCTTTTT. This chain links TRBV7-3 with TRBJ2-3; D call uncertain. Germline-derived CDR1 and CDR2 are SGHTA and FQGTGA. This CDR3 has 14 residues.

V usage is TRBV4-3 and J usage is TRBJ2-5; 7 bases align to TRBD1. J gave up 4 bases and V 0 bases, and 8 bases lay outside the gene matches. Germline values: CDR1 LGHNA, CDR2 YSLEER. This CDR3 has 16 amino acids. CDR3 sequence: CASSQDFDREGETQYF. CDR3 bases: TGCGCCAGCAGCCAAGATTTTGACAGGGAAGGAGAGACCCAGTACTTC.

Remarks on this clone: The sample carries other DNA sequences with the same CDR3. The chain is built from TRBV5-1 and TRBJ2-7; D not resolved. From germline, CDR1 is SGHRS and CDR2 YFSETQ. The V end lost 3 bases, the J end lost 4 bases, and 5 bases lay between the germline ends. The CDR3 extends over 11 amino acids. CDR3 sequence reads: CASSSTYEQYF. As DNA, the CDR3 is TGCGCCAGCAGCTCAACTTACGAGCAGTACTTC.

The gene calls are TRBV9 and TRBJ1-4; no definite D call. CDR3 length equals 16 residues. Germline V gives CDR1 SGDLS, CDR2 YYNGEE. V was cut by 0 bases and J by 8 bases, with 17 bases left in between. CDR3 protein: CASSVGSTPRGEKLFF. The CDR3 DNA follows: TGTGCCAGCAGCGTAGGTTCGACACCCCGGGGAGAAAAACTGTTTTTT. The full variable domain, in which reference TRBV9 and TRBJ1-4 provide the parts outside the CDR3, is DSGVTQTPKHLITATGQRVTLRCSPRSGDLSVYWYQQSLDQGLQFLIQYYNGEERAKGNILERFSAQQFPDLHSELNLSSLELGDSALYFCASSVGSTPRGEKLFFGSGTQLSVL.

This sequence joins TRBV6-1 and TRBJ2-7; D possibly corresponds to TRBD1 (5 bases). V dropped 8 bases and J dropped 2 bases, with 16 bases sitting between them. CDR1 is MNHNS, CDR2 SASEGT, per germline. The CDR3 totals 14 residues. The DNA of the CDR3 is TGTGCCAGCTCTCGGGTGACAGAGGCCTACGAGCAGTACTTC. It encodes CASSRVTEAYEQYF.